This record covers a single TCR beta chain. Antigen unknown. This record belongs to a study of T cells in Graves' hyperthyroidism and ophthalmopathy. General study results and limits: Most clonotypes expanded in the thyroid (above 0.001) were also present in blood.

RNA transcripts gave rise to amplified TCR beta CDR3 regions. During a first-round RT-PCR of the TCR CDR3, the HTBI primer set was used. TCRdb itself ran the multiplex PCR reads through MiXCR, one entry per CDR3 protein. This table holds 340,000 or so distinct CDR3 sequences, around a sixth found once. Trimming left V 6 bases short and J 1 base short, with 10 bases between. Germline CDR1 SNHLY, CDR2 FYNNEI. The CDR3 is made up of 14 amino acids. Uncontrolled infection, other autoimmune disease, pregnancy and lactation each barred patients from inclusion. Orbital computed tomography, thyroid ultrasound, serum thyroxine and TRAb, and clinical symptoms together informed the diagnoses.

V and J are TRBV2 and TRBJ2-1; a possible D gene is TRBD2 (5 bases). The TCR originated in a woman aged 50 to 60 with Graves' hyperthyroidism. Input material: blood. The CDR3 DNA reads as TGTGCCAGCAGGGACTTGACTTCCTACAATGAGCAGTTCTTC. Translation: CASRDLTSYNEQFF.